Listed here are 30 T cell receptor beta chains from one sample, sequenced in a study of T cells in Graves' hyperthyroidism and ophthalmopathy. Template material for amplifying TCR beta CDR3 regions consisted of RNA transcripts. Researchers ran a first-round RT-PCR on the TCR CDR3 using the HTBI primer set. TCRdb recomputed calls from the multiplex PCR reads with MiXCR, one row per CDR3 protein. The data show roughly 500,000 distinct CDR3 sequences, 11% to 15% seen once. The sample was blood. The origin of the receptors is a woman aged 25 to 45 with Graves' hyperthyroidism that later progressed to Graves' ophthalmopathy.

In its sample, this clonotype was seen many times. The genes are TRBV29-1 and TRBJ2-2; weak D call: TRBD1 (5 bases). Germline loops: CDR1 SQVTM, CDR2 ANQGSEA. This CDR3 has 11 amino acids. The CDR3 here is CMVGHHGELFF. The DNA of the CDR3 is TGCATGGTGGGGCACCACGGGGAGCTGTTTTTT.

This clonotype appeared many times. The genes are TRBV18 and TRBJ1-2; possibly TRBD1 for D (6 bases). CDR3 length: 15 amino acids. V lost 0 bases to trimming and J lost 3 bases, with 11 bases between them. Germline V gene sequence: CDR1 KGHSH, CDR2 LQKENI. The CDR3 is CASSPPSRGDYGYTF. The DNA of the CDR3 is TGTGCCAGCTCACCACCGAGCAGGGGAGACTATGGCTACACCTTC.

This clonotype has a count of ten or more. The V and J genes are TRBV2 and TRBJ2-5; D unresolved. The germline CDR1 and CDR2 sequences are SNHLY and FYNNEI. This CDR3 contains 13 residues. Trimming removed 7 bases at V and 2 bases at J, with 11 bases between. The CDR3 here is CASTGSRQETQYF. CDR3 DNA sequence: TGTGCCAGCACTGGCTCAAGGCAAGAGACCCAGTACTTC.

This clonotype appeared many times. The rearrangement uses TRBV11-3 and TRBJ1-1; a weak D match, TRBD1 (5 bases). The CDR3 covers 16 residues. V lost 0 bases and J lost 1, with 12 bases in between. The germline gives CDR1 SGHNT, CDR2 YENEEA. The CDR3 region is CASSLDYGGSNTEAFF. Here the CDR3 DNA reads TGTGCCAGCAGCTTAGATTATGGGGGATCGAACACTGAAGCTTTCTTT.

In this sample, this clonotype turned up a few times. The chain is built from TRBV7-2 and TRBJ2-1; TRBD2 matches at 8 bases. This CDR3 is built from 17 residues. Germline CDR1 is SGHTA and CDR2 is FQGNSA. The junction had 12 bases not matched to a gene; V was cut back by 6 bases and J by 2 bases. The CDR3: CASRAGSGSIPYNEQFF. The CDR3, as DNA: TGTGCCAGCAGAGCCGGGAGCGGGAGTATCCCCTACAATGAGCAGTTCTTC.

This clonotype was picked up many times. The chain uses TRBV12-3 or TRBV12-4 and TRBJ2-6, with a tentative D call TRBD2 (6 bases). V was shortened by 6 bases and J by 0 bases, with 15 bases between the two germline ends. The CDR3 covers 17 residues. CDR3 in amino acids: CASRDGLAVSGANVLTF. The CDR3 region has the DNA TGTGCCAGCAGAGACGGTTTAGCGGTCTCTGGGGCCAACGTCCTGACTTTC.

V and J are TRBV6-5 and TRBJ2-7, with a weak D call TRBD2 (6 bases). Trimming took off 2 bases at V and 6 bases at J, with 14 bases between the two ends. The CDR3 extends over 14 amino acids. CDR1 and CDR2 from the germline V gene are MNHEY and SVGAGI. This CDR3 reads CASSYQRLGAEQYF. The CDR3, as DNA: TGTGCCAGCAGTTACCAGAGACTAGGGGCCGAGCAGTACTTC.

In its sample, this clonotype was seen many times. The chain couples TRBV29-1 to TRBJ2-1; TRBD1 aligns across 9 bases. Losses at the gene ends were 8 bases for V and 7 bases for J; bases not matched to a gene: 9. The CDR3 runs to 13 residues. Germline V lookup: CDR1 SQVTM, CDR2 ANQGSEA. The CDR3 reads CSSQQGARNEQFF. CDR3 in DNA: TGCAGCTCCCAACAGGGGGCGCGGAATGAGCAGTTCTTC.

This clonotype was recorded many times. This sequence joins TRBV12-3 or TRBV12-4 and TRBJ2-7, with TRBD1 identical over 7 bases. V dropped 9 bases and J dropped 6; count of bases not matched to a gene: 11. CDR3 length equals 13 residues. CDR3 DNA: TGTGCCAGTATGACAGGGTCGGGCTCCGAGCAGTACTTC. Protein product: CASMTGSGSEQYF.

This clonotype was found many times. The chain uses TRBV12-5 and TRBJ1-5, with a tentative D call TRBD1 (5 bases). CDR3 length equals 16 residues. The germline V gene encodes CDR1 LGHNT and CDR2 FRNRAP. Trimming left V 6 bases short and J 0 bases short, with 15 bases between. The chain's CDR3 is CASGPGGGYSNQPQHF. Written as DNA, the CDR3 is TGTGCTAGTGGCCCCGGGGGGGGATATAGCAATCAGCCCCAGCATTTT.

This clonotype was found many times. The chain has TRBV7-9 and TRBJ1-2; possible D gene TRBD1, 6 bases. V dropped 6 bases and J dropped 4 bases, with 18 bases sitting between them. Germline loops: CDR1 SEHNR, CDR2 FQNEAQ (reference sequence). The CDR3 is 15 residues long. The DNA for the CDR3 is TGTGCCAGCAGACCCCTTGGACAGACCCTCTATGGCTACACCTTC. Encoded protein: CASRPLGQTLYGYTF.

In regard to this clonotype: A much larger clone differs by one base, so this may be a read error. The V and J genes are TRBV19 and TRBJ2-1; D perhaps matches TRBD1 (5 bases). Germline-derived CDR1 and CDR2 are LNHDA and SQIVND (reference sequence). The CDR3 is 14 amino acids. CDR3: CASSRSQGNNEQSF. CDR3 sequence (DNA): TGTGCCAGTAGTAGAAGTCAGGGAAACAATGAGCAGTCCTTC.

This clonotype was seen a single time. A read error may be the cause here, since a much bigger clone is one base away. The gene calls are TRBV7-9 and TRBJ2-2, with TRBD2 as a possible D gene (6 bases). Trimming removed 3 bases at V and 7 bases at J, with 12 bases between. The germline gives CDR1 SEHNR, CDR2 FQNEAQ (reference sequence). CDR3 length: 14 amino acids. CDR3: CASSFGGDGGELFF. The CDR3 DNA follows: TGTGCCAGCAGCTTCGGAGGGGACGGCGGGGAGCTGTTTTTT.

This clonotype showed up just a few times. The chain couples TRBV28 to TRBJ2-7; D call uncertain. Germline loops: CDR1 MDHEN, CDR2 SYDVKM. The CDR3 runs 13 residues. V lost 6 bases and J 2 bases, leaving 11 bases between the germline ends. The CDR3 loop reads CASRPPGTYEQYF. The DNA for the CDR3 is TGTGCCAGCAGACCACCGGGCACCTACGAGCAGTACTTC.

This clonotype was seen repeatedly, ten times or more. This rearrangement joins TRBV6-1 to TRBJ1-1; possibly TRBD1 for D (6 bases). The CDR3 loop spans 13 amino acids. Germline CDR1 is MNHNS and CDR2 is SASEGT. Trimming left V 11 bases short and J 3 bases short, with 16 bases between. In DNA, the CDR3 is TGTGCCTCGCAGGCAGGGGTTTACACTGAAGCTTTCTTT. Amino acid sequence: CASQAGVYTEAFF.

This clonotype appeared a few times. J is TRBJ1-5 and V is TRBV6-1; D is unresolved. The CDR3 has 12 amino acids. V gave up 7 bases and J gave up 6 bases, with 10 bases separating them. The germline V gene has CDR1 MNHNS and CDR2 SASEGT. CDR3 residues: CASMDGSQPQHF. The CDR3 DNA reads as TGTGCCAGCATGGATGGGAGTCAGCCCCAGCATTTT.

A few counts support this clonotype. This rearrangement joins TRBV5-1 to TRBJ2-5; D unclear. The CDR3 covers 16 residues. V lost 5 bases and J 0 bases, leaving 17 bases between the germline ends. CDR1 and CDR2 from the germline V gene are SGHRS and YFSETQ. In DNA form, the CDR3 reads TGCGCCAGCAGACCCCGTTGGGCGGAGTACCAAGAGACCCAGTACTTC. This codes for CASRPRWAEYQETQYF.

This clonotype appeared many times. The rearrangement joins TRBV29-1 to TRBJ2-5; D gene uncertain. Germline CDR1 and CDR2: SQVTM and ANQGSEA. Trimming took off 4 bases at V and 5 bases at J, with 11 bases between the two ends. The CDR3 totals 12 residues. The chain's CDR3 is CSVGGFRETQYF. CDR3 nucleotides: TGCAGCGTTGGGGGTTTTAGGGAGACCCAGTACTTC.

This clonotype came up many times. The V gene is TRBV7-9, the J gene TRBJ1-3; 8 bases line up with TRBD1. Germline V lookup: CDR1 SEHNR, CDR2 FQNEAQ (reference sequence). The CDR3 consists of 15 residues. J gave up 0 bases and V 8 bases, and 6 bases lay outside the gene matches. The CDR3 nucleotides read TGTGCCAGCGAGGACAGGGAAAACTCTGGAAACACCATATATTTT. Protein product: CASEDRENSGNTIYF.

This clonotype was recorded at least ten times. The chain combines TRBV20-1 with TRBJ2-5; a possible D gene is TRBD1 (6 bases). The CDR3 consists of 15 residues. The germline gives CDR1 DFQATT, CDR2 SNEGSKA (reference sequence). V gave up 5 bases and J gave up 5 bases, with 21 bases separating them. The CDR3 is CSASPGTLGAETQYF. In DNA, the CDR3 is TGCAGTGCTTCCCCGGGAACGTTGGGGGCGGAGACCCAGTACTTC.

This clonotype came up a few times. V is TRBV4-1 and J is TRBJ1-1, with 9 bases lining up with TRBD1. The V and J ends lost 1 base and 1 base, in that order; junction bases with no gene match: 4. Germline loops: CDR1 MGHRA, CDR2 YSYEKL. The CDR3 spans 16 residues. CDR3 in DNA: TGCGCCAGCAGCCAAGGGGGGACAGGGACGAACACTGAAGCTTTCTTT. Its translation: CASSQGGTGTNTEAFF.

V is TRBV11-3 and J is TRBJ2-1; 10 nucleotides align to TRBD2. Germline trimming cut 9 bases from V and 4 bases from J; bases unmatched to any gene: 6. This CDR3 is built from 14 residues. Germline assignment: CDR1 SGHNT and CDR2 YENEEA. In DNA, the CDR3 is TGTGCCAGTTCTAAGCGGGAGGGATACAATGAGCAGTTCTTC. Translated, it gives CASSKREGYNEQFF. The full variable domain, rest sourced from reference TRBV11-3 and TRBJ2-1, is EAGVVQSPRYKIIEKKQPVAFWCNPISGHNTLYWYLQNLGQGPELLIRYENEEAVDDSQLPKDRFSAERLKGVDSTLKIQPAELGDSAVYLCASSKREGYNEQFFGPGTRLTVL.

This clonotype was detected ten times or more. The V and J genes are TRBV6-1 and TRBJ1-4; D unclear. The CDR3 has 13 residues. Germline lookup yields CDR1 MNHNS and CDR2 SASEGT. Trimming removed 6 bases from V and 3 bases from J, with 8 bases in between. The CDR3 DNA sequence: TGTGCCAGCAGCCGTGACCCTAATGAAAAACTGTTTTTT. This encodes CASSRDPNEKLFF.

V usage is TRBV30 and J usage is TRBJ1-6, with 10 positions matching TRBD1. The CDR3 covers 15 residues. Unmatched junction bases numbered 5, after V lost 0 bases and J lost 9 bases. CDR1 is GTSNPN, CDR2 SVGIG, per germline (reference sequence). CDR3 amino acids: CAWSVEDRGFSPLHF. In DNA form, the CDR3 reads TGTGCCTGGAGTGTAGAGGACAGGGGGTTTTCACCCCTCCACTTT.

The J gene is TRBJ2-5, the V gene TRBV28, with D perhaps matching TRBD2 (5 bases). CDR1 and CDR2 (germline): MDHEN, SYDVKM. The CDR3 spans 16 residues. Trimming removed 6 bases at V and 4 bases at J, with 21 bases between. The CDR3 nucleotides are TGTGCCAGCAGCCAATGGGTCGGACTTTCGCCAGAGACCCAGTACTTC. Protein: CASSQWVGLSPETQYF.

This rearrangement joins TRBV27 to TRBJ2-7; 7 bases agree with TRBD1. With 6 bases clipped from V and 0 bases from J, the junction kept 14 bases outside the gene matches. This CDR3 region has 17 residues. From germline, CDR1 is MNHEY and CDR2 SMNVEV (reference sequence). The CDR3 region has the DNA TGTGCCAGCAGGAAGACCCTGGGACAGTTGAGCTCCTACGAGCAGTACTTC. This codes for CASRKTLGQLSSYEQYF.

This clonotype was seen at least ten times. The rearrangement uses TRBV18 and TRBJ1-1, with 7 bases aligning to TRBD1. Trimming cost V 5 bases and J 0 bases; bases outside gene matches: 6. Germline V gene data show CDR1 as KGHSH and CDR2 as LQKENI. The CDR3 has 15 amino acids. The CDR3 DNA follows: TGTGCCAGCTCAGCGACAGGGAAAATGAACACTGAAGCTTTCTTT. Translated: CASSATGKMNTEAFF.

Here the CDR3 DNA reads TGTGCCAGCAACTTTGAGAACAGCTCCTATAATTCACCCCTCCACTTT. Translating gives CASNFENSSYNSPLHF. This chain uses TRBV5-4 with TRBJ1-6; no definite D call. Germline V gene sequence: CDR1 SGHNT, CDR2 YYREEE (reference sequence). This CDR3 is built from 16 residues. The V gene lost 6 bases and the J gene lost 0 bases, with 13 bases spanning the gap.

This clonotype was detected many times. The chain couples TRBV12-3 or TRBV12-4 to TRBJ1-5; 7 bases agree with TRBD1. After removal of 7 bases from V and 6 bases from J, the junction contained 18 bases not matched to a gene. The CDR3 runs 17 residues. The chain's CDR3 is CASTSSGEGGFVQPQHF. CDR3 DNA sequence: TGTGCCAGCACCTCAAGTGGGGAAGGGGGCTTCGTTCAGCCCCAGCATTTT.

This clonotype was counted at least ten times. The genes are TRBV27 and TRBJ2-5; 13 nucleotides match TRBD2. The germline V gene encodes CDR1 MNHEY and CDR2 SMNVEV (reference sequence). V gave up 7 bases and J gave up 5 bases; unmatched junction bases: 10. The CDR3 runs to 16 residues. The chain's CDR3 is CASTRTSGSSGETQYF. The CDR3 nucleotides are TGTGCCAGCACGAGGACTAGCGGGAGCAGTGGCGAGACCCAGTACTTC.